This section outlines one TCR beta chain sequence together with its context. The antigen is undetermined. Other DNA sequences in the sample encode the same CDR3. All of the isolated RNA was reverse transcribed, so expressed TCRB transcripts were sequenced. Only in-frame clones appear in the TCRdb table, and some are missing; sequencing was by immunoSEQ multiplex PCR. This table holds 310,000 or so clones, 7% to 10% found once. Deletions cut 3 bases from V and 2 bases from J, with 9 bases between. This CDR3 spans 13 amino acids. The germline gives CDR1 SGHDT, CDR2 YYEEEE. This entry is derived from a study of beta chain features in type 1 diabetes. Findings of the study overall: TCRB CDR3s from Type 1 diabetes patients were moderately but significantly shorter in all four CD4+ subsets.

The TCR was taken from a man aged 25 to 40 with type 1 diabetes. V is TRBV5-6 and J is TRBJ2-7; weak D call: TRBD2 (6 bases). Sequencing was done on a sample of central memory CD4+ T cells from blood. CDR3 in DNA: TGTGCCAGCAGCTATCGCGGGGCCTACGAGCAGTACTTC. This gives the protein CASSYRGAYEQYF. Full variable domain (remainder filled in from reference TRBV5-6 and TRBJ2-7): DAGVTQSPTHLIKTRGQQVTLRCSPKSGHDTVSWYQQALGQGPQFIFQYYEEEERQRGNFPDRFSGHQFPNYSSELNVNALLLGDSALYLCASSYRGAYEQYFGPGTRLTVT.